This T cell receptor beta chain was documented in a study of T cell repertoires in cytomegalovirus infection. Turning to the study itself: CMV infection and matching HLA type were both indicated by public TCR beta signatures. Study-wide results and limits: The ex vivo response showed dominance by HLA-C-restricted CMV-specific TCR beta clonotypes.

This clonotype was seen many times. Its target is unknown. The germline V gene encodes CDR1 LGHNA and CDR2 YNFKEQ. This CDR3 spans 14 amino acids. V gave up 4 bases and J gave up 2 bases; unmatched junction bases: 3. TCRdb re-analysed the reads in MiXCR, keeping a single row per CDR3 protein. The data hold tens of thousands of distinct CDR3 sequences, with under 4.5% observed a single time. The source material was PBMCs. This receptor was taken from a human donor in good health (CMV status not recorded). Some clones in this sample may be carry-over from other donors' samples. The V and J genes are TRBV4-2 and TRBJ2-7; 9 bases are shared with TRBD1. As DNA, the CDR3 is TGTGCCAGCAGCCTGGGACAGGGTACCTACGAGCAGTACTTC. It specifies CASSLGQGTYEQYF.